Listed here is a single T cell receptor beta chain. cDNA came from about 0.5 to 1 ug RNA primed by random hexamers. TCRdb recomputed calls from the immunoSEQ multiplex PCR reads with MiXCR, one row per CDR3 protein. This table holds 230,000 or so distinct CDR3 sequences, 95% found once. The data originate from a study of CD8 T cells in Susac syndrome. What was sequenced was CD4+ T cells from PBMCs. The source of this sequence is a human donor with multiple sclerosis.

CDR3 amino acids: CASSGGGLQETQYF. The DNA of the CDR3 is TGTGCCAGCTCCGGAGGGGGACTCCAAGAGACCCAGTACTTC. The chain uses TRBV28 and TRBJ2-5, with D possibly called TRBD1 or TRBD2 (6 bases each). V lost 8 bases, J lost 1 base, and 14 bases lay in between. CDR1 and CDR2 from the germline V gene are MDHEN and SYDVKM. This CDR3 region has 14 residues.